In its sample, the clone carrying this TCR beta chain was seen a few times. The protocol was immunoSEQ multiplex PCR, while the TCRdb copy is restricted to in-frame clones and leaves out a portion. Counted here are about 180,000 clones, approximately 82% occurring once; the ten biggest clones make up over 9.5%. These data belong to a study of blood T cell repertoires in COVID-19. In germline, CDR1 is SEHNR, CDR2 FQNEAQ (reference sequence). This CDR3 has 12 residues. Trimming pared 3 bases from V and 4 bases from J, leaving 7 bases between. This TCR came from a woman aged 80 or over with active or convalescent COVID-19. This chain joins TRBV7-9 and TRBJ2-7; D ambiguous. The sample taken for sequencing was peripheral blood. CDR3 DNA sequence: TGTGCCAGCAGCTTTTCGAGATACGAGCAGTACTTC. Its protein is CASSFSRYEQYF.